This T cell receptor beta chain was sequenced during a study of control samples from healthy donors and cancer patients. Generated by immunoSEQ multiplex PCR, the TCRdb table keeps only in-frame clones and is missing some. This sample has about 160,000 clones; roughly 90% occur once, and the top ten carry about 0.73%. Input material: blood. The TCR sequence derives from a woman aged 25-40 years in good health.

This CDR3 reads CASSLEGNNQPQHF. The CDR3 bases are TGCGCCAGCAGCTTGGAGGGGAACAATCAGCCCCAGCATTTT. The chain uses TRBV5-1 and TRBJ1-5; perhaps TRBD1 as D (5 bases). This CDR3 comprises 14 residues. Germline V gene lookup returns CDR1 SGHRS and CDR2 YFSETQ. V was shortened by 0 bases and J by 3 bases, with 7 bases between the two germline ends.